This T cell receptor beta chain was found in a study of cytomegalovirus exposure and HLA in healthy donors. Whole-study findings and limits: In a later analysis, CMV-associated beta chains were mostly HLA-associated, it appeared.

A few counts support this clone. What it recognizes is unknown. The V gene end was trimmed by 4 bases and the J gene end by 3 bases; junction bases not matched to a gene: 5. CDR3 length: 14 amino acids. The germline V gene has CDR1 SGHDT and CDR2 YYEEEE. PCR employed 60 Vbeta and 13 Jbeta primers. The protocol was immunoSEQ multiplex PCR, while the TCRdb copy is restricted to in-frame clones and leaves out a portion. The table records approximately 150,000 clones, approximately 84% of them present only once. The source is a man aged 45-65 years in good health and CMV-seropositive. V is TRBV5-6 and J is TRBJ1-2; 8 nucleotides agree with TRBD1. The source material was PBMCs. In nucleotides, the CDR3 is TGTGCCAGCAGCCCCGGGACAGGCTACTATGGCTACACCTTC. Its translation is CASSPGTGYYGYTF.